A single sample gave rise to the 7 T cell receptor beta chains below, sequenced in a study of blood T cell repertoires in COVID-19. TCRdb's copy holds only in-frame clones and misses some; the assay was immunoSEQ multiplex PCR. The sample has some 270,000 clones, roughly 89% seen once. Sequences were obtained from peripheral blood. These receptors originate from a woman aged 40-49 years who had recovered from COVID-19.

This sequence joins TRBV6-5 and TRBJ2-1, with TRBD2 matching over 13 bases. J gave up 8 bases and V 2 bases, and 3 bases lay outside the gene matches. The CDR3 totals 15 residues. Germline values: CDR1 MNHEY, CDR2 SVGAGI. This CDR3 is CASSYRTSGGDEQFF. The CDR3 bases are TGTGCCAGCAGTTACAGGACTAGCGGGGGCGATGAGCAGTTCTTC.

The rearrangement links TRBV12-3 or TRBV12-4 to TRBJ1-5, with D unclear. This CDR3 contains 13 residues. Trimming stripped 3 bases from V and 9 bases from J, with 12 bases between. The CDR3 here is CASSFGQEVPQHF. The CDR3 nucleotides are TGTGCCAGCAGTTTTGGGCAGGAGGTGCCCCAGCATTTT.

This chain uses TRBV18 with TRBJ2-3, with no clear D. There are 15 residues in the CDR3. Per germline, CDR1 KGHSH and CDR2 LQKENI. Trimming stripped 3 bases from V and 2 bases from J, with 12 bases between. The CDR3 protein is CASSPVNYPTDTQYF. CDR3 coding DNA: TGTGCCAGCTCACCTGTCAACTACCCCACAGATACGCAGTATTTT.

The J gene is TRBJ2-2, the V gene TRBV7-3, with 10 bases identical to TRBD2. V lost 1 base to trimming and J lost 4 bases; unmatched junction nucleotides: 9. The germline V gene encodes CDR1 SGHTA and CDR2 FQGTGA. The CDR3 runs 18 residues. CDR3: CASSLMAGAGGVTGELFF. The CDR3 DNA sequence: TGTGCCAGCAGCTTAATGGCAGGAGCGGGGGGGGTCACCGGGGAGCTGTTTTTT.

This clone is a singleton in its sample. This rearrangement joins TRBV7-3 to TRBJ2-2, with 7 bases identical to TRBD2. J gave up 1 base and V 5 bases, and 4 bases lay outside the gene matches. This CDR3 spans 15 amino acids. In germline, CDR1 is SGHTA, CDR2 FQGTGA. The CDR3 DNA is TGTGCCAGCAGCCCCCGCGGGGGGAACACCGGGGAGCTGTTTTTT. Residues: CASSPRGGNTGELFF.

The rearrangement uses TRBV24-1 and TRBJ1-2; D might be TRBD1 (6 bases). Trimming cost V 10 bases and J 2 bases, with 19 bases left between them. CDR1 and CDR2 (germline): KGHDR, SFDVKD. The CDR3 runs to 15 residues. This CDR3 is CATRGGENSNYGYTF. CDR3 bases: TGTGCCACAAGGGGGGGAGAAAATAGCAACTATGGCTACACCTTC.

The chain combines TRBV5-5 with TRBJ1-1, with D possibly TRBD1 on 6 matching bases. CDR3 length equals 13 residues. Germline assignment: CDR1 SGHKS and CDR2 YYEKEE (reference sequence). V was cut by 4 bases and J by 1 base, with 8 bases left in between. CDR3 residues: CASSPGQNTEAFF. The CDR3 coding sequence is TGTGCCAGCAGCCCGGGACAGAACACTGAAGCTTTCTTT.